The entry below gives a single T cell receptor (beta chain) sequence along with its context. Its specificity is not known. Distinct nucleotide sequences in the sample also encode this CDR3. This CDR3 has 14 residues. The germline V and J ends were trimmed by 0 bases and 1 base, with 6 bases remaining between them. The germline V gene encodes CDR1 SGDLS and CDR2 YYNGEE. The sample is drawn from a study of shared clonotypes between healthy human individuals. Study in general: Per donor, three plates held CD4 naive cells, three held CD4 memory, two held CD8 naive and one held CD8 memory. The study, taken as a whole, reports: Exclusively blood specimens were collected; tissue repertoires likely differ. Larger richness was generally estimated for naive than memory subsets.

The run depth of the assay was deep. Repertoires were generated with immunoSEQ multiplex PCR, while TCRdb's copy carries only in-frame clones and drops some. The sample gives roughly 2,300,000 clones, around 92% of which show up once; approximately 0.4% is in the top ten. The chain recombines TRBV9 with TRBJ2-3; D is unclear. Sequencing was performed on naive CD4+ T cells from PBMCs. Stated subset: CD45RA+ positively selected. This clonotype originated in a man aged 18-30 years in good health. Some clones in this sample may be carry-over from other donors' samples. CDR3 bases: TGTGCCAGCAGCGTAGTTGGGGGCACAGATACGCAGTATTTT. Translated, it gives CASSVVGGTDTQYF.